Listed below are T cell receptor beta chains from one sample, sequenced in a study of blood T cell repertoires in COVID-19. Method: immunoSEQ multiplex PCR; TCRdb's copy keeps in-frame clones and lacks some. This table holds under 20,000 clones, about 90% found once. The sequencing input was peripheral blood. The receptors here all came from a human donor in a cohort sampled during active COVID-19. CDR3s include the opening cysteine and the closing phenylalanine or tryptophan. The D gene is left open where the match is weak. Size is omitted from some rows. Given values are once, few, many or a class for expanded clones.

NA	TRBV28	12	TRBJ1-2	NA	CASNPRGYGYTF	TGTGCCAGCAACCCCCGCGGCTATGGCTACACCTTC
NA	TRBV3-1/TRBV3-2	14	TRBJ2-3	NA	CASSQNSATDTQYF	TGTGCCAGCAGCCAAAATAGCGCCACAGATACGCAGTATTTT
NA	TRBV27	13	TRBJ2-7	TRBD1	CASEGTGGDEQYF	TGTGCCAGCGAAGGGACAGGGGGCGACGAGCAGTACTTC
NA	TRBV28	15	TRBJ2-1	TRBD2	CASSFGGRAGNEQFF	TGTGCCAGCAGTTTCGGCGGGAGGGCCGGCAATGAGCAGTTCTTC
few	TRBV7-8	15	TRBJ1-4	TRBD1	CASSPPGTGVEKLFF	TGTGCCAGCAGCCCACCCGGGACAGGGGTTGAAAAACTGTTTTTT
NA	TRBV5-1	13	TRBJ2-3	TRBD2	CASSAASGDTQYF	TGCGCCAGCAGCGCTGCTAGCGGGGATACGCAGTATTTT
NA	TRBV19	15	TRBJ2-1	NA	CASSIQRGPYNEQFF	TGTGCCAGTAGTATCCAAAGGGGTCCCTACAATGAGCAGTTCTTC
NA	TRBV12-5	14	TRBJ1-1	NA	CASARGGGVTEAFF	TGTGCTAGTGCCCGGGGGGGCGGTGTAACTGAAGCTTTCTTT
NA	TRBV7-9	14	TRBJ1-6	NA	CASSSRTGNSPLHF	TGTGCCAGCAGCTCAAGAACGGGAAATTCACCCCTCCACTTT
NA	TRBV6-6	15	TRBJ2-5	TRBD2	CASTTTGGEWETQYF	TGTGCCAGCACCACCACGGGGGGAGAGTGGGAGACCCAGTACTTC
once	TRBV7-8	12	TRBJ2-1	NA	CASSFVGTGSFF	NA
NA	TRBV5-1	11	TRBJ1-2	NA	CASSPGSGYTF	TGCGCCAGCAGCCCGGGGTCGGGCTACACCTTC
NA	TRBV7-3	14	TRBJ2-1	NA	CASSLNGGLGEQFF	TGTGCCAGCAGCTTAAATGGGGGGTTGGGAGAGCAGTTCTTC
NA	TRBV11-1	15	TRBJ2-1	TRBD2	CASSLASGSYNEQFF	TGTGCCAGCAGCTTAGCTAGCGGGAGTTACAATGAGCAGTTCTTC
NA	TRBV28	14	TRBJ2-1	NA	CASSLFPSYNEQFF	TGTGCCAGCAGTTTATTTCCTTCCTACAATGAGCAGTTCTTC
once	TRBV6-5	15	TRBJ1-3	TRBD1	CASSPPGQGGNTIYF	TGTGCCAGCAGTCCGCCGGGACAGGGTGGAAACACCATATATTTT
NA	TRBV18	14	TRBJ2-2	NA	CASSRTANTGELFF	TGTGCCAGCTCAAGGACAGCGAACACCGGGGAGCTGTTTTTT
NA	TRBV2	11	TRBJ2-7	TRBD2	CASSGRREQYF	TGTGCCAGCAGCGGGAGGAGGGAGCAGTACTTC
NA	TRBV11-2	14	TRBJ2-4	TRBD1	CASSPQGQGNIQYF	TGTGCCAGCAGCCCACAGGGGCAGGGAAACATTCAGTACTTC
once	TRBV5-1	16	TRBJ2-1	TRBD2	CASSPGTSGRSNEQFF	TGCGCCAGCAGTCCTGGGACTAGCGGGAGATCCAATGAGCAGTTCTTC
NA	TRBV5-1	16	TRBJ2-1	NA	CASSLGGRSSYNEQFF	TGCGCCAGCAGCTTGGGGGGCAGGAGCTCCTACAATGAGCAGTTCTTC
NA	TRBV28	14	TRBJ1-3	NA	CASSPVTSGNTIYF	TGTGCCAGCTCCCCCGTGACTTCTGGAAACACCATATATTTT
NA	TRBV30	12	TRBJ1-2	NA	CAWSRTVYGYTF	TGTGCCTGGAGTCGGACAGTCTATGGCTACACCTTC
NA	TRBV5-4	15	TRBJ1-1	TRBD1	CASSHGQGGNTEAFF	TGTGCCAGCAGCCACGGACAGGGAGGGAACACTGAAGCTTTCTTT
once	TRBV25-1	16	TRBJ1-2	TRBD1	CASSVTRDRGIYGYTF	TGTGCCAGCAGTGTGACCCGGGACAGGGGAATCTATGGCTACACCTTC
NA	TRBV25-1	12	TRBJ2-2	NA	CASSDRAGELFF	TGTGCCAGCAGTGATAGAGCCGGGGAGCTGTTTTTT
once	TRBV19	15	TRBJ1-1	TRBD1	CASSIGKGAYTEAFF	TGTGCCAGTAGTATCGGTAAGGGGGCTTACACTGAAGCTTTCTTT
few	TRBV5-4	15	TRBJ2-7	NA	CASSLGGTSGHEQYF	TGTGCCAGCAGCTTGGGGGGGACATCTGGCCACGAGCAGTACTTC
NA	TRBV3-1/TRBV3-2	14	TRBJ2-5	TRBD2	CASSLILAEKTQYF	TGTGCCAGCAGCTTAATACTAGCGGAGAAGACCCAGTACTTC
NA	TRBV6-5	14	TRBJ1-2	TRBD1	CASRETGGHLGYTF	TGTGCCAGCAGGGAGACAGGGGGGCACCTTGGCTACACCTTC
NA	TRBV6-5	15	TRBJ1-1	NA	CASSKTPWANTEAFF	TGTGCCAGCAGTAAAACGCCCTGGGCCAACACTGAAGCTTTCTTT
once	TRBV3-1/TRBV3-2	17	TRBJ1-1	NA	CASSQDRTGKMNTEAFF	TGTGCCAGCAGCCAAGATCGAACAGGGAAGATGAACACTGAAGCTTTCTTT
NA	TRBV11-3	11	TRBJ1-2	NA	CASFLVIGYTF	TGTGCCAGCTTTCTCGTAATTGGCTACACCTTC
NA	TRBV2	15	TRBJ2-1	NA	CASTRGRGVSSEQFF	TGTGCCAGCACCCGGGGCAGGGGCGTCTCCAGTGAGCAGTTCTTC
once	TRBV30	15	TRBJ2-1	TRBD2	CAWTRRLAGVNEQFF	TGTGCCTGGACAAGAAGACTAGCGGGAGTCAATGAGCAGTTCTTC
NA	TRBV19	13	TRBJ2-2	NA	CATALTGVRELFF	TGTGCCACCGCCCTGACGGGAGTTAGGGAGCTGTTTTTT
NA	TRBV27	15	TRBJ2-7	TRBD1	CASSFLRTGSHEQYF	TGTGCCAGCAGTTTCCTCCGGACAGGGTCCCACGAGCAGTACTTC
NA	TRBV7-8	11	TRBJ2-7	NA	CASSLQYEQYF	TGTGCCAGCAGCCTACAGTACGAGCAGTACTTC
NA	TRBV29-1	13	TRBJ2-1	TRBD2	CSVGTSSYNEQFF	TGCAGCGTTGGGACTAGCTCCTACAATGAGCAGTTCTTC
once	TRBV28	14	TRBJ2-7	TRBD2	CASTRTSGRYEQYF	TGTGCCAGCACTCGGACTAGCGGGAGGTACGAGCAGTACTTC
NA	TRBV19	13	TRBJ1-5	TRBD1	CASRGTANQPQHF	TGTGCCAGTAGGGGGACAGCTAATCAGCCCCAGCATTTT
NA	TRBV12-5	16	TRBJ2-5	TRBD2	CASAPGTSGNFEAQYF	TGTGCTAGTGCCCCCGGGACTAGCGGTAACTTTGAGGCCCAGTACTTC
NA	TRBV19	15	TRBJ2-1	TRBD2	CASSSVPTSVYEQFF	TGTGCCAGTAGTTCCGTACCGACTAGCGTTTATGAGCAGTTCTTC
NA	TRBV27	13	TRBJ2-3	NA	CASSWRNTDTQYF	TGTGCCAGCAGTTGGCGGAATACAGATACGCAGTATTTT
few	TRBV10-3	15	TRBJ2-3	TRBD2	CAISDAGVGTDTQYF	TGTGCCATCAGTGATGCGGGAGTCGGCACAGATACGCAGTATTTT
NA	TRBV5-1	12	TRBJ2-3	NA	CASSPSTDTQYF	TGCGCCAGCAGCCCGAGCACAGATACGCAGTATTTT
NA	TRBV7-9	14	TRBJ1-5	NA	CASSLGSGDQPQHF	TGTGCCAGCAGCCTCGGGTCAGGGGACCAGCCCCAGCATTTT
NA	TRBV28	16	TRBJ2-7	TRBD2	CASSPLGIAGAYEQYF	TGTGCCAGCAGTCCCCTCGGGATAGCGGGCGCCTACGAGCAGTACTTC
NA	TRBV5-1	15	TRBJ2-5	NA	CASSLAGNPQETQYF	TGCGCCAGCAGCTTGGCGGGAAACCCCCAAGAGACCCAGTACTTC
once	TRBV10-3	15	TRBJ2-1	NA	CAISSTREVLNEQFF	TGTGCCATCAGTTCGACTAGAGAGGTGTTGAATGAGCAGTTCTTC
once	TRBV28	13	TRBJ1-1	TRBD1	CASRGTANTEAFF	TGTGCCAGCAGAGGGACAGCCAACACTGAAGCTTTCTTT
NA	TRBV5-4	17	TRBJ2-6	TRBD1	CASSPKTGASGANVLTF	TGTGCCAGCAGCCCAAAAACAGGGGCCTCTGGGGCCAACGTCCTGACTTTC
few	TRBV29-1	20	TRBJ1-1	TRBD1	CSAGGQGLRPGYTQNTEAFF	TGCAGCGCCGGGGGACAGGGCCTGCGACCGGGGTATACTCAGAACACTGAAGCTTTCTTT
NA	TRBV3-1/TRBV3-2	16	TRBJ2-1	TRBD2	CASSLLAVSSYNEQFF	TGTGCCAGCAGCCTTCTAGCGGTAAGCTCCTACAATGAGCAGTTCTTC
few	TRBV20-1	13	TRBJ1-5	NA	CSASDRLNQPQHF	TGCAGTGCTAGTGACAGGCTCAATCAGCCCCAGCATTTT
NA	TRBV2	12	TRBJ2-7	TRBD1	CASSATGYEQYF	TGTGCCAGCAGTGCGACAGGGTACGAGCAGTACTTC
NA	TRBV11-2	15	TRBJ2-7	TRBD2	CASRGGAGGFHEQYF	TGTGCCAGCAGGGGGGGTGCGGGAGGGTTCCACGAGCAGTACTTC
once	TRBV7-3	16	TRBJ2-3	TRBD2	CASSLNRAGEGDTQYF	TGTGCCAGCAGCTTAAATCGAGCGGGAGAGGGAGATACGCAGTATTTT
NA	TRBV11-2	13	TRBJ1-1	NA	CASSFVGDTEAFF	TGTGCCAGCAGTTTCGTAGGGGACACTGAAGCTTTCTTT